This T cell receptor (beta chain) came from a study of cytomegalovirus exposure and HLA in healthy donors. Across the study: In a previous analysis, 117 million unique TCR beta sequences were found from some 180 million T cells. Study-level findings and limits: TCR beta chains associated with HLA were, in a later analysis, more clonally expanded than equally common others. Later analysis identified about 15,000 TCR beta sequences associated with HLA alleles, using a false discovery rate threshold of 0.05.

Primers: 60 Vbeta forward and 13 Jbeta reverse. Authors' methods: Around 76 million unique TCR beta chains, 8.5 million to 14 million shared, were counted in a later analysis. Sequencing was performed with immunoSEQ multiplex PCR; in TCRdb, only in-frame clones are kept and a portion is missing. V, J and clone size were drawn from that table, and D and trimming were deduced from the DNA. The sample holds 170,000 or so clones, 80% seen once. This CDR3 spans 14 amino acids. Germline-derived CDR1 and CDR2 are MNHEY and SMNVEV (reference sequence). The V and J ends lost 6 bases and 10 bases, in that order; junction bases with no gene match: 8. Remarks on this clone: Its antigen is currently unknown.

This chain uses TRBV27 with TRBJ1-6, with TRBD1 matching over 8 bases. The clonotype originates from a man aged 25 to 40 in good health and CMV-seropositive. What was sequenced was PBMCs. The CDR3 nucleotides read TGTGCCAGCAGCCTGTACCACAGGGGGTCACCCCTCCACTTT. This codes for CASSLYHRGSPLHF.